These 28 T cell receptor beta chains were sequenced from one sample in a study of T cells after yellow fever vaccination. One entry per CDR3 protein results from TCRdb running MiXCR on the 5' RACE reads. The sample includes 620,000 or so distinct CDR3 sequences, about 12% of them seen just once. This material consisted of PBMCs, taken on the day of the yellow fever booster vaccination. The source of these receptors is a young man who received the YFV17D yellow fever vaccine.

On this clonotype itself: Compared with germline, one end of the junction differs, possibly owing to a read error. The chain joins TRBV27 to TRBJ2-1, with D tentatively TRBD2 (6 bases). This CDR3 is 15 amino acids long. Germline V gene data show CDR1 as MNHEY and CDR2 as SMNVEV (reference sequence). The CDR3 reads CASSYSGSSYNVQFF. The DNA of the CDR3 is TGTGCCAGCAGTTATAGCGGAAGCTCCTACAATGTGCAGTTCTTC.

In this sample, this clonotype turned up many times. The chain joins TRBV27 to TRBJ2-1, with 11 positions matching TRBD2. Trimming at V came to 4 bases and at J to 8 bases, leaving 13 bases not matched to a gene. The CDR3 is made up of 17 amino acids. Germline V gene sequence: CDR1 MNHEY, CDR2 SMNVEV (reference sequence). The CDR3 loop reads CASSSVGPGTSGYEQFF. The CDR3 DNA reads as TGTGCCAGCAGTTCCGTGGGCCCAGGGACTAGCGGTTATGAGCAGTTCTTC.

The rearrangement joins TRBV6-2 or TRBV6-3 to TRBJ2-3; D call uncertain. Germline lookup yields CDR1 MNHEY and CDR2 SVGEGT. The CDR3 is 12 residues long. V was cut by 3 bases and J by 5 bases, with 6 bases left in between. In DNA, the CDR3 is TGTGCCAGCAGTTATTGGAGAGATACGCAGTATTTT. Translation: CASSYWRDTQYF.

Only a few counts were recorded for this clonotype. As DNA, the CDR3 is TGTGCCAGTACTGTGGACAGGGGTTACGGCTACACCTTC. This gives the protein CASTVDRGYGYTF. This chain joins TRBV19 and TRBJ1-2; 9 bases agree with TRBD1. This CDR3 has 13 residues. Germline trimming cut 7 bases from V and 8 bases from J; bases unmatched to any gene: 8. In germline, CDR1 is LNHDA, CDR2 SQIVND (reference sequence).

The genes are TRBV6-2 or TRBV6-3 and TRBJ2-7, with a tentative D call TRBD2 (6 bases). Germline V CDR1 and CDR2: MNHEY, SVGEGT. The CDR3 loop spans 14 amino acids. V shed 2 bases and J shed 5 bases, with 13 bases lying between them. This CDR3 is CASSYRGGYNEQYF. CDR3 sequence (DNA): TGTGCCAGCAGTTACCGAGGAGGGTACAACGAGCAGTACTTC.

The chain links TRBV25-1 to TRBJ2-7, with 9 bases matching TRBD2. With 7 bases clipped from V and 3 bases from J, the junction kept 4 bases outside the gene matches. CDR1 and CDR2 (germline): MGHDK, SYGVNS. CDR3 size: 13 residues. The CDR3 reads CASTGTSYYEQYF. DNA of the CDR3: TGTGCCAGCACCGGGACTAGCTACTACGAGCAGTACTTC.

The rearrangement joins TRBV4-1 to TRBJ2-7; tentatively, D is TRBD1 (5 bases). The CDR3 sequence is 14 residues long. Germline V gives CDR1 MGHRA, CDR2 YSYEKL. With 0 bases removed from V and 3 bases from J, the gap between germline ends came to 9 bases. In nucleotides, the CDR3 is TGCGCCAGCAGCCAAGAAGACAGCCACTACGAGCAGTACTTC. Protein product: CASSQEDSHYEQYF.

The genes are TRBV10-3 and TRBJ2-7, with D perhaps TRBD2 (5 bases). The CDR3 spans 15 residues. The ends were cut back, 3 bases at V and 0 bases at J, with 12 bases in the middle. Germline values: CDR1 ENHRY, CDR2 SYGVKD. In DNA form, the CDR3 reads TGTGCCATCAGTGATCAGCTAGCCAGCTCCTACGAGCAGTACTTC. Its translation is CAISDQLASSYEQYF.

This clonotype has more than one count but fewer than ten. The CDR3 spells CAISVGGDTQYF. In DNA, the CDR3 is TGTGCCATCAGTGTGGGGGGAGATACGCAGTATTTT. This chain connects TRBV10-3 to TRBJ2-3, with D tentatively TRBD2 (6 bases). The V gene lost 4 bases and the J gene lost 5 bases, with 7 bases spanning the gap. This CDR3 has 12 residues. From germline, CDR1 is ENHRY and CDR2 SYGVKD.

The chain has TRBV4-2 and TRBJ2-2; 9 bases match TRBD2. V was clipped by 4 bases and J by 4 bases; unmatched bases: 7. The V gene's germline CDR1 is LGHNA and CDR2 YNFKEQ. The CDR3 spans 16 residues. The CDR3 loop is CASSLLSGSGTGELFF. Here the CDR3 DNA reads TGTGCCAGCAGCCTTCTTAGCGGGAGCGGCACCGGGGAGCTGTTTTTT.

V usage is TRBV5-4 and J usage is TRBJ1-1; D unclear. Trimming removed 3 bases at V and 0 bases at J, with 18 bases between. CDR3 length equals 17 residues. The germline CDR1 and CDR2 sequences are SGHNT and YYREEE (reference sequence). The CDR3 here is CASSSPSRATMNTEAFF. CDR3 DNA: TGTGCCAGCAGCTCACCTTCGCGGGCTACTATGAACACTGAAGCTTTCTTT. Complete variable domain (other parts from reference TRBV5-4 and TRBJ1-1): ETGVTQSPTHLIKTRGQQVTLRCSSQSGHNTVSWYQQALGQGPQFIFQYYREEENGRGNFPPRFSGLQFPNYSSELNVNALELDDSALYLCASSSPSRATMNTEAFFGQGTRLTVV.

The chain joins TRBV27 to TRBJ2-2; 7 nucleotides match TRBD2. Germline V gene sequence: CDR1 MNHEY, CDR2 SMNVEV (reference sequence). Losses at the gene ends were 6 bases for V and 2 bases for J; bases not matched to a gene: 6. The CDR3 is 15 amino acids. CDR3 DNA: TGTGCCAGCAGAGTTAGCGGGCCCAACACCGGGGAGCTGTTTTTT. Translated, it gives CASRVSGPNTGELFF.

The chain couples TRBV19 to TRBJ1-5; D gene ambiguous. Germline V gene data show CDR1 as LNHDA and CDR2 as SQIVND (reference sequence). This CDR3 comprises 11 residues. The V gene lost 4 bases and the J gene lost 11 bases, with 9 bases spanning the gap. Here the CDR3 DNA reads TGTGCCAGTAGTACACTTATGGCCCAGCATTTT. Its translation: CASSTLMAQHF.

This clonotype was found a few times. J is TRBJ2-2 and V is TRBV3-1, with no clear D. The ends were cut back, 8 bases at V and 1 base at J, with 14 bases in the middle. Germline-derived CDR1 and CDR2 are LGHDT and YNNKEL (reference sequence). This CDR3 contains 15 residues. Written as DNA, the CDR3 is TGTGCCAGCCGCCCGCAGGCAATGAACACCGGGGAGCTGTTTTTT. It translates to CASRPQAMNTGELFF.

This clonotype was observed once. The V and J genes are TRBV19 and TRBJ1-2; 9 bases match TRBD1. Germline CDR1 LNHDA, CDR2 SQIVND (reference sequence). CDR3 length: 15 residues. V dropped 4 bases and J dropped 4; count of bases not matched to a gene: 7. The CDR3: CASSTDRGASYGYTF. As DNA, the CDR3 is TGTGCCAGTAGTACCGACAGGGGGGCCTCCTATGGCTACACCTTC.

The chain carries TRBV20-1 and TRBJ2-3; 10 bases align to TRBD2. Germline lookup yields CDR1 DFQATT and CDR2 SNEGSKA (reference sequence). This CDR3 spans 15 amino acids. After removal of 5 bases from V and 3 bases from J, the junction contained 8 bases not matched to a gene. The CDR3 spells CSAEPSGSLTDTQYF. CDR3 coding DNA: TGCAGTGCTGAACCTAGCGGGAGCCTGACAGATACGCAGTATTTT.

This clonotype occurred a few times. The genes are TRBV5-1 and TRBJ1-2, with 9 bases that match TRBD1. The CDR3 sequence is 13 residues long. Germline trimming cut 7 bases from V and 4 bases from J; bases unmatched to any gene: 5. Per the germline V gene, CDR1 is SGHRS and CDR2 is YFSETQ. CDR3 DNA: TGCGCCAGCGGAGGGACAGGGACCTATGGCTACACCTTC. It translates to CASGGTGTYGYTF.

This clonotype was recorded many times. The rearrangement joins TRBV5-6 to TRBJ1-1, with TRBD1 matching over 10 bases. This CDR3 region has 16 residues. After removal of 6 bases from V and 4 bases from J, the junction contained 12 bases not matched to a gene. Germline V gene data show CDR1 as SGHDT and CDR2 as YYEEEE. CDR3 nucleotide sequence: TGTGCCAGCATCAAAGGGACAGGGGTGGATGGCACTGAAGCTTTCTTT. Translated, it gives CASIKGTGVDGTEAFF.

The chain carries TRBV20-1 and TRBJ2-1; 7 nucleotides align to TRBD2. CDR1 and CDR2 from the germline V gene are DFQATT and SNEGSKA (reference sequence). The ends lost 0 bases at V and 0 bases at J; junction bases unmatched: 14. The CDR3 contains 19 residues. CDR3 loop: CSARDIGLDKINSYNEQFF. CDR3 coding DNA: TGCAGTGCTAGAGATATTGGACTAGATAAAATTAACTCCTACAATGAGCAGTTCTTC.

In this sample, this clonotype turned up a few times. The chain is built from TRBV7-8 and TRBJ2-3, with 10 bases lining up with TRBD1. V shed 5 bases and J 5 bases; nucleotides not matched to a gene: 16. This CDR3 contains 18 residues. Per germline, CDR1 SGHVS and CDR2 FQNEAQ. Here the CDR3 DNA reads TGTGCCAGCAGCCCGACGACAGGGGGCACATCAGTCGGAGATACGCAGTATTTT. It encodes CASSPTTGGTSVGDTQYF.

The V and J genes are TRBV5-1 and TRBJ2-1; D possibly corresponds to TRBD2 (6 bases). Trimming took 2 bases from V and 0 from J, leaving 15 bases between them. The CDR3 is 17 residues long. CDR1 is SGHRS and CDR2 is YFSETQ in the germline V gene. CDR3 residues: CASSFGIAASSYNEQFF. The CDR3, as DNA: TGCGCCAGCAGCTTCGGTATAGCGGCCTCCTCCTACAATGAGCAGTTCTTC.

This sequence joins TRBV28 and TRBJ2-7, with D possibly matching TRBD1 (5 bases). This CDR3 contains 14 residues. V was pared by 5 bases and J by 3 bases, with 14 bases between. Looked up from germline, CDR1 is MDHEN and CDR2 is SYDVKM. CDR3 DNA sequence: TGTGCCAGCAGTGCGCCCGGACAAATCTACGAGCAGTACTTC. It translates to CASSAPGQIYEQYF.

The rearrangement links TRBV6-5 to TRBJ2-5, with TRBD2 as a possible D gene (5 bases). Germline-derived CDR1 and CDR2 are MNHEY and SVGAGI. The CDR3 has 14 amino acids. V gave up 4 bases and J gave up 2 bases, with 11 bases separating them. DNA of the CDR3: TGTGCCAGCAGTTCAACTCGGGGTCAAGAGACCCAGTACTTC. Its translation: CASSSTRGQETQYF.

The sample holds a few counts of this clonotype. The V gene is TRBV12-3 or TRBV12-4, the J gene TRBJ2-1, with 7 bases identical to TRBD1. The CDR3 consists of 13 residues. V dropped 5 bases and J dropped 5; count of bases not matched to a gene: 3. The CDR3 sequence: CASSSGQDNEQFF. CDR3 sequence (DNA): TGTGCCAGCAGTAGCGGACAGGACAATGAGCAGTTCTTC.

This clonotype was seen a handful of times. CDR3 nucleotides: TGTGCCAGCAGCTTAGTCGGGATAAGCACAGATACGCAGTATTTT. The encoded protein is CASSLVGISTDTQYF. The genes are TRBV7-2 and TRBJ2-3; tentative D call: TRBD2 (5 bases). V lost 1 base to trimming and J lost 0 bases, with 8 bases between them. The CDR3 is made up of 15 amino acids. Germline V gene sequence: CDR1 SGHTA, CDR2 FQGNSA.

This clonotype turned up a few times. CDR3 sequence (DNA): TGTGCCATCAGGCTGGGCAACTACAATGAGCAGTTCTTC. This encodes CAIRLGNYNEQFF. The chain couples TRBV10-3 to TRBJ2-1; D not resolved. V dropped 6 bases and J dropped 3 bases, with 9 bases sitting between them. Per the germline V gene, CDR1 is ENHRY and CDR2 is SYGVKD. CDR3 length: 13 amino acids.

This clonotype has only a few counts. The chain couples TRBV19 to TRBJ2-4, with D possibly being TRBD1 (6 bases). The CDR3 loop spans 18 amino acids. V lost 8 bases and J lost 0, with 23 bases in between. Germline CDR1 and CDR2: LNHDA and SQIVND (reference sequence). The CDR3 is CASAERSLRGLAKNIQYF. The CDR3, as DNA: TGTGCCAGTGCGGAACGATCGCTCAGGGGCCTAGCCAAAAACATTCAGTACTTC.

The V and J genes are TRBV12-3 or TRBV12-4 and TRBJ1-4; the D gene is possibly TRBD1 (6 bases). The CDR3 loop spans 14 amino acids. Trimming took 6 bases from V and 0 from J, leaving 8 bases between them. This CDR3 is CASRQGPTNEKLFF. The DNA of the CDR3 is TGTGCCAGCAGACAGGGCCCAACTAATGAAAAACTGTTTTTT.